This T cell receptor (beta chain) was captured by sequencing in a study of T cells in Graves' hyperthyroidism and ophthalmopathy. General study results and limits: Blood also showed most of the thyroid clonotypes that were expanded above 0.001. By a 13 V-J model, ophthalmopathy was set apart from stable hyperthyroidism.

TCR beta CDR3 regions were amplified from RNA transcripts. Carried out on the TCR CDR3, a first-round RT-PCR used the HTBI primer set. TCRdb redid the calling of the multiplex PCR reads with MiXCR, one entry per CDR3 protein. This table holds approximately 620,000 distinct CDR3 sequences, approximately 16% found once. This clonotype was counted between two and nine times. Its antigen is undetermined. The CDR3 contains 15 residues. Germline values: CDR1 GTSNPN, CDR2 SVGIG (reference sequence). With 5 bases removed from V and 3 bases from J, the gap between germline ends came to 16 bases. Enrolled ophthalmopathy patients presented with a Clinical Activity Score of at least 3, a NOSPECS grade of at least 4, and disease duration under 3 months. Pregnant or lactating patients were excluded, as were those with uncontrolled infection or other autoimmune disease.

Sequenced material: blood. This sequence was found in a woman aged 40 to 50 with Graves' ophthalmopathy. J is TRBJ2-2 and V is TRBV30, with D tentatively TRBD1 (5 bases). CDR3 sequence: CAWVGGASDTGELFF. The CDR3 DNA follows: TGTGCCTGGGTTGGTGGGGCTAGTGACACCGGGGAGCTGTTTTTT.